This T cell receptor (beta chain) was profiled in a study of blood T cells in healthy people across ages. Study results and limitations: Naive and antigen-experienced cells were not separated, limiting conclusive comparison. Naive T cell percentage by flow cytometry tracked strongly with beta diversity.

Sample-barcoded 5' priming and a J-beta primer mix drove a second PCR of about 6 to 11 cycles. TCRdb reprocessed the 5' RACE reads via MiXCR and lists one record per CDR3 protein. Counted here are about 640,000 distinct CDR3 sequences, roughly 58% occurring once; the ten biggest clones make up around 37%. In terms of origin and age, donors were healthy Caucasian individuals from Russia aged about 6 to 90. Isolated per sample were at least 7 million PBMCs. Worth noting for this clonotype: What it recognizes is unknown. The junction departs from germline at one end; a sequencing error may be responsible.

In germline, CDR1 is SGDLS, CDR2 YYNGEE. The CDR3 loop spans 14 amino acids. The chain recombines TRBV9 with TRBJ2-5; 7 bases agree with TRBD2. Input material: blood. This TCR was sampled from a man in his sixties in good health. The CDR3 sequence: CASSVRPGGGEQYF. The CDR3 region has the DNA TGCGCCAGCAGCGTTCGACCGGGCGGGGGAGAGCAGTACTTC.